This T cell receptor beta chain appears in the sequencing data of a study of Graves' ophthalmopathy and Graves' hyperthyroidism. Pregnancy or lactation, uncontrolled infections and other autoimmune diseases were grounds for excluding patients. This clonotype came up once. Scientists amplified the TCR beta CDR3 regions from RNA transcripts. In the first round, RT-PCR was carried out with HTBI primers, and a multiplex PCR formed the second round. TCRdb called the multiplex PCR reads again in MiXCR, with one record for every CDR3 protein. The sample lists roughly 700,000 distinct CDR3 sequences; roughly two fifths were seen once. This receptor was taken from an adult man with Graves' ophthalmopathy. Specimen: peripheral blood.

The DNA for the CDR3 is TGTGCCAGCAGCCCCTTAGGAGGGTCAGGGGGAATGACCCAAGAGACCCAGTACTTC. Protein sequence: CASSPLGGSGGMTQETQYF. The chain couples TRBV5-4 to TRBJ2-5; tentatively, D is TRBD1 (7 bases). V was cut by 4 bases and J by 1 base, with 26 bases left in between. In germline, CDR1 is SGHNT, CDR2 YYREEE (reference sequence). This CDR3 spans 19 amino acids.